This T cell receptor beta chain appears in the sequencing data of a study of blood T cell repertoires in COVID-19. This CDR3 is built from 13 residues. Between the trimmed V and J ends, which lost 4 bases and 6 bases, there was a span of 10 bases. Germline assignment: CDR1 SNHLY and CDR2 FYNNEI. TCRdb keeps only in-frame clones here, not all; method: immunoSEQ multiplex PCR. Of about 200,000 clones listed, 88% were seen once; the top ten hold about 1.6%. This clonotype was obtained from a man younger than 35 with active or convalescent COVID-19. The chain has TRBV2 and TRBJ1-5; the D is unclear. Sequencing was carried out using peripheral blood. CDR3 DNA sequence: TGTGCCAGCAGTGGGAGGGATCTTCAGCCCCAGCATTTT. Protein product: CASSGRDLQPQHF.